This T cell receptor (beta chain) appears in the sequencing data of a study of T-cell reconstitution after alpha-beta-depleted transplantation in children. As it was prepared, the TCRbeta library received unique molecular identifiers. TCRdb reprocessed the PCR reads with MiXCR, giving one entry per CDR3 protein. The sample has approximately 150,000 distinct CDR3 sequences; around 9% are singletons. The sample holds a few counts of this clonotype. The CDR3 is 15 amino acids. With 5 bases clipped from V and 7 bases from J, the junction kept 16 bases outside the gene matches. The germline V gene encodes CDR1 GTSNPN and CDR2 SVGIG (reference sequence).

Source: PBMCs, mostly from graft donor cells, taken 180 days after TCRalphabeta/CD19-depleted stem cell transplant. The receptor was isolated from a female patient between 2 and 15 years old who had a stem cell transplant for congenital amegakaryocytic thrombocytopenia, so the T cells may come from the graft donor. The chain carries TRBV30 and TRBJ2-7; 8 nucleotides line up with TRBD2. CDR3 DNA sequence: TGTGCCTGGGTCTTAAAGCGGGGGATCTCTACAGAGCAGTACTTC. Its protein is CAWVLKRGISTEQYF.